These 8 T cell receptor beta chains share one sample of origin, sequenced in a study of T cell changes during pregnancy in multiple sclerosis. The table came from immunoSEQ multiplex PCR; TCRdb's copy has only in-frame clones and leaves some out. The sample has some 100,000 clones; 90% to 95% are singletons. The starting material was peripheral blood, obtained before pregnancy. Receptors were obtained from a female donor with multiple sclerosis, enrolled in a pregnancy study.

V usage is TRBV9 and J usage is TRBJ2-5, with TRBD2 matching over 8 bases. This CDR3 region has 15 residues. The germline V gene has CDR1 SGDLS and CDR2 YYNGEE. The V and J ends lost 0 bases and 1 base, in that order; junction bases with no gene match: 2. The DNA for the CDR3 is TGTGCCAGCAGCGTAGAAGCGGGAGCCCAAGAGACCCAGTACTTC. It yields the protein CASSVEAGAQETQYF.

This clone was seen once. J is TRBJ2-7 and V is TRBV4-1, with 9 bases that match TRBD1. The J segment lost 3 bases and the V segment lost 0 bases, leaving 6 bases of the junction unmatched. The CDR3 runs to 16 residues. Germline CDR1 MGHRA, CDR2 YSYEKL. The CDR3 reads CASSQDPGQGVYEQYF. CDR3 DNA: TGCGCCAGCAGCCAAGATCCGGGACAGGGAGTCTACGAGCAGTACTTC.

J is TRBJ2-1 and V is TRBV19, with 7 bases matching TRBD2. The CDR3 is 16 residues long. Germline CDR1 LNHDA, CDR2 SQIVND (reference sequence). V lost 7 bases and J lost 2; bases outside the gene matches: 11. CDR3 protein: CASTDSGSLPYNEQFF. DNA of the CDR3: TGTGCCAGTACCGATAGCGGGTCATTACCCTACAATGAGCAGTTCTTC. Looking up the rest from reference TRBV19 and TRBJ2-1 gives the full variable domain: DGGITQSPKYLFRKEGQNVTLSCEQNLNHDAMYWYRQDPGQGLRLIYYSQIVNDFQKGDIAEGYSVSREKKESFPLTVTSAQKNPTAFYLCASTDSGSLPYNEQFFGPGTRLTVL.

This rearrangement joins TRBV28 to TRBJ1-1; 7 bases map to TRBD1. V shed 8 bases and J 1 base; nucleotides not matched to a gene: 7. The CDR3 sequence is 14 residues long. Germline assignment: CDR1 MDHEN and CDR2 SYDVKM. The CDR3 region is CASGSQGRNTEAFF. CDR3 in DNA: TGTGCCAGCGGTTCACAGGGGAGGAACACTGAAGCTTTCTTT. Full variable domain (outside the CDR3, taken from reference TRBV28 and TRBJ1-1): DVKVTQSSRYLVKRTGEKVFLECVQDMDHENMFWYRQDPGLGLRLIYFSYDVKMKEKGDIPEGYSVSREKKERFSLILESASTNQTSMYLCASGSQGRNTEAFFGQGTRLTVV.

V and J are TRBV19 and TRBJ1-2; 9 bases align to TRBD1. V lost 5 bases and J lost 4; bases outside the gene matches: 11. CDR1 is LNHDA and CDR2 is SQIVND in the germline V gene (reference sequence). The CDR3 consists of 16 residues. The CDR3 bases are TGTGCCAGTAGTTCCCCAACAGGGGGCCCGCTCTATGGCTACACCTTC. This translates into CASSSPTGGPLYGYTF.

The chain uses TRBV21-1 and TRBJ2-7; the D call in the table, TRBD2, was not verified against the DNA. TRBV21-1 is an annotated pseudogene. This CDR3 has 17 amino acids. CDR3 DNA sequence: TGTGCCAGCAGCCCTCGGAGGAAGACGGACGGACGCTACGAGCAGTACTTC. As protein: CASSPRRKTDGRYEQYF.

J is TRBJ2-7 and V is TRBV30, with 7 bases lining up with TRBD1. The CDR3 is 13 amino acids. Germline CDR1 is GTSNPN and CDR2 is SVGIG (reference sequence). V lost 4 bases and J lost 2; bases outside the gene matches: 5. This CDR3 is CAWIGGLAYEQYF. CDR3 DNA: TGTGCCTGGATAGGGGGCCTAGCCTACGAGCAGTACTTC.

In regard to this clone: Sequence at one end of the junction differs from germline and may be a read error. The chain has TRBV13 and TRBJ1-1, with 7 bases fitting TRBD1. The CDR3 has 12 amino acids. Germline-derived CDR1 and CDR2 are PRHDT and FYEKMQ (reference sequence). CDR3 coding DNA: TGTGCCGTGGACAGGAGGAACGCTGAAGCTTTCTTT. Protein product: CAVDRRNAEAFF.